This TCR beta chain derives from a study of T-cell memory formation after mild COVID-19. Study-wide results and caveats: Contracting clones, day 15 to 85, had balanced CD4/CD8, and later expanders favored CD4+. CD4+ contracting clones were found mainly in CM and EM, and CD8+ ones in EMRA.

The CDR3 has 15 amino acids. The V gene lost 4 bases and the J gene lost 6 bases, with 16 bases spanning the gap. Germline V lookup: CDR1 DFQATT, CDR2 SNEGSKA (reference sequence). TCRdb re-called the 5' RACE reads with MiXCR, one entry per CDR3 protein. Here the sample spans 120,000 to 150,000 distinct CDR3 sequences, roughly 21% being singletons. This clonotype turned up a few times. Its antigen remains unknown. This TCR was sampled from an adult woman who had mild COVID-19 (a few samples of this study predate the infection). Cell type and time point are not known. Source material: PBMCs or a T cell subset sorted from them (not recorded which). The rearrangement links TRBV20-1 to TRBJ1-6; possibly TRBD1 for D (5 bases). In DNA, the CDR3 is TGCAGTGCTACCTTCGACAGCCGTTCTAATTCACCCCTCCACTTT. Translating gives CSATFDSRSNSPLHF.